A selection of T cell receptor beta chains follows, all from one sample in a study of T cell repertoires in cytomegalovirus infection. TCRdb analysed the reads with MiXCR anew, one entry per CDR3 protein. The repertoire holds around 550,000 distinct CDR3 sequences, with roughly 29% as singletons. The specimen was PBMCs. The receptors stem from a human donor in good health (CMV status not recorded). Some clones in this sample may be carry-over from other donors' samples. Both conserved end residues are part of each CDR3. The D gene is left open where the match is weak. Size is omitted from some rows. Given values are once, few, many or a class for expanded clones.

>.|few|TRBV29-1|TRBJ2-3
CSARAPDTQYF
TGCAGCGCCCGGGCCCCAGATACGCAGTATTTT
>TRBD2|few|TRBV11-2|TRBJ2-1
CASSLGLAGGIYNEQFF
TGTGCCAGCAGCTTAGGACTAGCGGGAGGAATATACAATGAGCAGTTCTTC
>.|.|TRBV20-1|TRBJ2-1
CSASPLAASSYNEQFF
TGCAGTGCTAGCCCCTTAGCGGCCAGCTCCTACAATGAGCAGTTCTTC
>.|many|TRBV18|TRBJ2-5
CASSLRGSQETQYF
TGTGCCAGCTCACTGAGGGGATCCCAAGAGACCCAGTACTTC
>.|.|TRBV12-3/TRBV12-4|TRBJ1-1
CASSFAGMNTEAFF
TGTGCCAGCAGTTTTGCAGGGATGAACACTGAAGCTTTCTTT
>.|.|TRBV27|TRBJ2-1
CASSSRDGSSYNEQFF
TGTGCCAGCAGTTCCCGGGACGGGAGCTCCTACAATGAGCAGTTCTTC
>TRBD1|few|TRBV7-2|TRBJ1-6
CASSLDKQGAFYNSPLHF
TGTGCCAGCAGCTTGGATAAACAGGGGGCCTTCTATAATTCACCCCTCCACTTT
>.|.|TRBV28|TRBJ1-5
CASRGEGVAQPQHF
TGTGCCAGCAGGGGAGAAGGAGTGGCTCAGCCCCAGCATTTT
>.|.|TRBV28|TRBJ1-2
CASNTAAKGYGYTF
TGTGCCAGCAATACAGCAGCCAAGGGCTATGGCTACACCTTC
>.|few|TRBV7-6|TRBJ2-1
CASSSLSPNEQFF
TGTGCCAGCAGCTCGTTAAGTCCCAATGAGCAGTTCTTC
>TRBD1|.|TRBV7-9|TRBJ1-1
CASGILQGENTEAFF
TGTGCCAGCGGAATTCTACAGGGGGAGAACACTGAAGCTTTCTTT
>.|many|TRBV7-2|TRBJ2-7
CASSLDGVGEQYF
TGTGCCAGCAGCTTAGATGGTGTGGGCGAGCAGTACTTC
>TRBD2|.|TRBV28|TRBJ2-1
CASSDPWTSGNNEQFF
TGTGCCAGCAGTGACCCCTGGACTAGCGGGAACAATGAGCAGTTCTTC
>.|.|TRBV2|TRBJ2-2
CASSEEQGYTGELFF
TGTGCCAGCAGTGAAGAACAGGGATACACCGGGGAGCTGTTTTTT
>.|.|TRBV24-1|TRBJ1-2
CATSDPGADPNYGYTF
TGTGCCACCAGTGATCCTGGGGCGGACCCTAACTATGGCTACACCTTC
>.|few|TRBV10-3|TRBJ2-7
CAIKSLAYEQYF
TGTGCCATCAAAAGTCTGGCCTACGAGCAGTACTTC
>TRBD2|few|TRBV5-6|TRBJ2-2
CASSLEGLADTGELFF
TGTGCCAGCAGCTTGGAGGGACTAGCGGACACCGGGGAGCTGTTTTTT
>.|few|TRBV15|TRBJ2-7
CATSSPRVPTKEQYF
TGTGCCACCAGCAGCCCCCGGGTACCTACTAAGGAGCAGTACTTC
>.|few|TRBV4-1|TRBJ2-1
CASSQYLSSYNEQFF
TGCGCCAGCAGCCAGTACTTGAGCTCCTACAATGAGCAGTTCTTC
>.|.|TRBV5-8|TRBJ2-1
CASSWLSSYNEQFF
TGTGCCAGCAGCTGGTTGAGCTCCTACAATGAGCAGTTCTTC
>TRBD2|few|TRBV28|TRBJ2-1
CASSPAGGFGEQFF
TGTGCCAGCAGCCCTGCGGGGGGGTTCGGGGAGCAGTTCTTC
>.|.|TRBV6-1|TRBJ2-7
CASRALPLCEQYF
TGTGCCAGCAGAGCCCTCCCCTTATGCGAGCAGTACTTC
>.|few|TRBV19|TRBJ2-1
CASSIHGQFAYLLSSYNEQFF
TGTGCCAGTAGTATACATGGGCAGTTTGCTTACCTGTTAAGCTCCTACAATGAGCAGTTCTTC
>.|many|TRBV7-6|TRBJ2-5
CASSNAYEEETQYF
TGTGCCAGCAGCAACGCCTATGAGGAAGAGACCCAGTACTTC
>TRBD1|few|TRBV11-2|TRBJ2-6
CASSYRGQGYSGANVLTF
TGTGCCAGCAGCTACCGGGGACAGGGGTACTCTGGGGCCAACGTCCTGACTTTC
>.|.|TRBV12-3/TRBV12-4|TRBJ1-2
CASSPGQNSGYTF
TGTGCCAGCAGCCCAGGACAGAACTCTGGCTACACCTTC
>.|.|TRBV12-3/TRBV12-4|TRBJ2-7
CASSLVTGIHSYEQYF
TGTGCCAGCAGTTTAGTCACGGGGATCCATTCCTACGAGCAGTACTTC